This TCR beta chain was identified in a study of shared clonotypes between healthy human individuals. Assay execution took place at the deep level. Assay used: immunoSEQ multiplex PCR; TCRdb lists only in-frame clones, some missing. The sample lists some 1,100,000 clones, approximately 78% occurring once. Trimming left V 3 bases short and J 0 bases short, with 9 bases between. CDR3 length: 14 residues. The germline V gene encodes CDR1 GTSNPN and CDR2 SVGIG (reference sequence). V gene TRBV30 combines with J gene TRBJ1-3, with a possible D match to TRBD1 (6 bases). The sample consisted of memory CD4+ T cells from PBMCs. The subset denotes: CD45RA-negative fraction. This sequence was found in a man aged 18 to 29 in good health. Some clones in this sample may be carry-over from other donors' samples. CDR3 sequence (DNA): TGTGCCTGGAGCGGGGGCTACTCTGGAAACACCATATATTTT. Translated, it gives CAWSGGYSGNTIYF.